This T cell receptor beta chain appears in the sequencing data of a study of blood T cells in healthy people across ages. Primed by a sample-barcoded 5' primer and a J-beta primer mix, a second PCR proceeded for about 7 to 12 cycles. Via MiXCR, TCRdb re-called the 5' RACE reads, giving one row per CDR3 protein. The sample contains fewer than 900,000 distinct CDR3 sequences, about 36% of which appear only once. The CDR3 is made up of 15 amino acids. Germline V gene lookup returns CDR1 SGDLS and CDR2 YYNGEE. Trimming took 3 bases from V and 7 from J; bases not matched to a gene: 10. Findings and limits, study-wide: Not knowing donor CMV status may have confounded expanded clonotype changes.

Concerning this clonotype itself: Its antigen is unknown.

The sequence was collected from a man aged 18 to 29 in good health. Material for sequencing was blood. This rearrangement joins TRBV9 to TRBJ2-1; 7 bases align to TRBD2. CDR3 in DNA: TGTGCCAGCAGCGCAGGACTAGACGGGGGGAATGAGCAGTTCTTC. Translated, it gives CASSAGLDGGNEQFF.